Presented here are 32 T cell receptor beta chains from one specimen sequenced in a study of shared clonotypes between healthy human individuals. TCRdb keeps only in-frame clones here, not all; method: immunoSEQ multiplex PCR. Altogether some 2 million clones are present, about 95% being singletons, with the ten largest covering 0.9% to 1.3%. Positive CCR7 selection of CD45RO-negative cells yielded the naive CD8 cells, and terminally differentiated effector memory CD45RA+ cells were excluded. Sequencing input: naive CD8+ T cells sorted from blood. Receptors were obtained from a man aged 18 to 29 in good health.

V is TRBV27 and J is TRBJ2-5; possibly TRBD2 for D (6 bases). This CDR3 is 15 amino acids long. The germline V gene has CDR1 MNHEY and CDR2 SMNVEV (reference sequence). V was pared by 3 bases and J by 2 bases, with 13 bases between. CDR3 nucleotides: TGTGCCAGCAGTTTTTTGGGGACTCCGCAAGAGACCCAGTACTTC. The encoded protein is CASSFLGTPQETQYF.

Concerning this clone: At one boundary the junction diverges from the germline segment, which might be a read error. The chain is built from TRBV7-2 and TRBJ2-5; D not certain. Germline-derived CDR1 and CDR2 are SGHTA and FQGNSA. The CDR3 totals 13 residues. The DNA for the CDR3 is TGTGCCAGCACCTCCCCACCCCAAGAGATCCAGTACTTC. Protein product: CASTSPPQEIQYF.

V is TRBV19 and J is TRBJ2-7; 11 nucleotides line up with TRBD2. Germline lookup yields CDR1 LNHDA and CDR2 SQIVND (reference sequence). Unmatched junction bases numbered 15, after V lost 6 bases and J lost 2 bases. CDR3 length: 18 amino acids. CDR3 nucleotides: TGTGCCAGTAGCTCCATATCAACTAGCGGGGGCCGCCCCTACGAGCAGTACTTC. Translated: CASSSISTSGGRPYEQYF.

The V gene is TRBV13, the J gene TRBJ2-7, with D possibly matching TRBD1 (6 bases). CDR1 is PRHDT and CDR2 is FYEKMQ in the germline V gene (reference sequence). Trimming left V 4 bases short and J 5 bases short, with 12 bases between. The CDR3 runs to 13 residues. The CDR3 is CASSYGQSHEQYF. For the CDR3, the DNA is TGTGCCAGCAGCTACGGACAGTCCCACGAGCAGTACTTC.

The chain couples TRBV9 to TRBJ2-2, with 8 bases fitting TRBD1. This CDR3 contains 18 residues. Trimming took 2 bases from V and 6 from J; bases not matched to a gene: 15. CDR1 and CDR2 from the germline V gene are SGDLS and YYNGEE. CDR3 DNA sequence: TGTGCCAGCAGCGTTAGTCGACTAGATGGACAGGGTTCCGGGGAGCTGTTTTTT. Translation gives CASSVSRLDGQGSGELFF.

This chain uses TRBV5-6 with TRBJ1-1, with 10 positions matching TRBD1. Germline CDR1 and CDR2: SGHDT and YYEEEE. The CDR3 runs to 14 residues. Trimming removed 0 bases from V and 8 bases from J; junction bases left unmatched: 4. The CDR3: CASSLGTGGMEAFF. In DNA, the CDR3 is TGTGCCAGCAGCTTGGGGACAGGGGGAATGGAAGCTTTCTTT.

The chain carries TRBV28 and TRBJ2-3; 12 bases fit TRBD2. CDR1 and CDR2 (germline): MDHEN, SYDVKM. The CDR3 has 19 amino acids. The J segment lost 4 bases and the V segment lost 2 bases, leaving 13 bases of the junction unmatched. CDR3 DNA: TGTGCCAGCAGTTTAGATCTCCTAGCGGGGGGGCCTATTGCAGATACGCAGTATTTT. It codes for CASSLDLLAGGPIADTQYF.

The chain recombines TRBV5-4 with TRBJ2-2, with 8 nucleotides matching TRBD2. Germline values: CDR1 SGHNT, CDR2 YYREEE (reference sequence). V shed 5 bases and J 4 bases; nucleotides not matched to a gene: 4. There are 14 residues in the CDR3. DNA for the CDR3: TGTGCCAGCAGGGGACTAGACAGCACCGGGGAGCTGTTTTTT. Protein product: CASRGLDSTGELFF.

The chain joins TRBV25-1 to TRBJ2-5; D is ambiguous. CDR3 length: 11 residues. Trimming removed 1 base from V and 5 bases from J, with 2 bases in between. CDR1 MGHDK and CDR2 SYGVNS come from the germline V gene. The CDR3 loop reads CASSESETQYF. The CDR3 DNA sequence: TGTGCCAGCAGTGAATCCGAGACCCAGTACTTC.

The chain uses TRBV10-3 and TRBJ2-7; unclear D gene. V was shortened by 0 bases and J by 4 bases, with 10 bases between the two germline ends. CDR1 and CDR2 from the germline V gene are ENHRY and SYGVKD. CDR3 length equals 14 residues. In DNA form, the CDR3 reads TGTGCCATCAGTGAGTCGATGCCTGGGTACGAGCAGTACTTC. This codes for CAISESMPGYEQYF.

This chain joins TRBV4-3 and TRBJ2-1; 7 bases agree with TRBD2. The CDR3 loop spans 17 amino acids. J gave up 4 bases and V 0 bases, and 9 bases lay outside the gene matches. Germline CDR1 LGHNA, CDR2 YSLEER. CDR3 in amino acids: CASSQDGASGAYNEQFF. The DNA for the CDR3 is TGCGCCAGCAGCCAAGATGGGGCTAGCGGAGCTTACAATGAGCAGTTCTTC.

Regarding this clone: Other DNA sequences of this sample code for an identical CDR3. The genes are TRBV9 and TRBJ1-4, with 10 bases that match TRBD1. The CDR3 totals 14 residues. The germline gives CDR1 SGDLS, CDR2 YYNGEE. The V gene end was trimmed by 2 bases and the J gene end by 6 bases; junction bases not matched to a gene: 1. CDR3 amino acids: CASSVTGGDEKLFF. DNA of the CDR3: TGTGCCAGCAGCGTGACAGGGGGCGATGAAAAACTGTTTTTT.

This sequence joins TRBV19 and TRBJ1-5; D ambiguous. Trimming left V 1 base short and J 1 base short, with 5 bases between. Looked up from germline, CDR1 is LNHDA and CDR2 is SQIVND (reference sequence). The CDR3 has 14 amino acids. DNA of the CDR3: TGTGCCAGTAGTATAGCGGGGAGCAATCAGCCCCAGCATTTT. It specifies CASSIAGSNQPQHF.

This chain connects TRBV2 to TRBJ1-6; D is undetermined. V gave up 5 bases and J gave up 9 bases, with 14 bases separating them. There are 14 residues in the CDR3. Looked up from germline, CDR1 is SNHLY and CDR2 is FYNNEI. In DNA form, the CDR3 reads TGTGCCAGCAGTCCGGGAAGGAGTGTTTCACCCCTCCACTTT. It yields the protein CASSPGRSVSPLHF.

The chain carries TRBV7-9 and TRBJ2-1, with D possibly matching TRBD2 (5 bases). The CDR3 contains 16 residues. The V gene's germline CDR1 is SEHNR and CDR2 FQNEAQ (reference sequence). Trimming stripped 5 bases from V and 0 bases from J, with 14 bases between. The CDR3 reads CASSRSAESSYNEQFF. DNA of the CDR3: TGTGCCAGCAGCAGGTCAGCGGAGAGCTCCTACAATGAGCAGTTCTTC.

V usage is TRBV10-2 and J usage is TRBJ2-4; TRBD1 matches 9 bases. The CDR3 spans 19 residues. The trim removed 4 bases at V and 0 bases at J, leaving 13 bases unmatched. From germline, CDR1 is WSHSY and CDR2 SAAADI. The CDR3, as DNA: TGCGCCAGCAGTGGCTTCCGGGACAGGGTAACCCTAGCCAAAAACATTCAGTACTTC. Residues: CASSGFRDRVTLAKNIQYF.

This rearrangement joins TRBV27 to TRBJ2-3, with D possibly TRBD2 on 5 matching bases. CDR3 length: 14 amino acids. The V and J ends lost 8 bases and 5 bases respectively, with 17 bases between them. In germline, CDR1 is MNHEY, CDR2 SMNVEV (reference sequence). CDR3: CASRPLRGEDTQYF. CDR3 sequence (DNA): TGTGCCAGCCGACCTTTACGGGGTGAAGATACGCAGTATTTT.

V and J are TRBV4-3 and TRBJ2-1; 9 bases agree with TRBD1. This CDR3 spans 17 amino acids. Looked up from germline, CDR1 is LGHNA and CDR2 is YSLEER. The V gene end was trimmed by 0 bases and the J gene end by 8 bases; junction bases not matched to a gene: 11. The DNA of the CDR3 is TGCGCCAGCAGCCAAGATGTACAGGGGGCGGAGAAGGATGAGCAGTTCTTC. It specifies CASSQDVQGAEKDEQFF.

This clone appeared a single time. This rearrangement joins TRBV5-1 to TRBJ2-1; no reliable D call. Per germline, CDR1 SGHRS and CDR2 YFSETQ. The CDR3 has 13 amino acids. V was cut by 8 bases and J by 8 bases, with 17 bases left in between. CDR3 DNA sequence: TGCGCCAGTATGGACGCTCCTTTGGATGAGCAGTTCTTC. Translating gives CASMDAPLDEQFF.

Note on this clone: The junction does not match germline at one end; this may be a read error. The CDR3 protein is CASSEGYRDPTDTQYF. In nucleotides, the CDR3 is TGTGCCAGCAGCGAAGGCTACCGGGACCCTACAGATACGCAGTATTTT. The rearrangement joins TRBV6-1 to TRBJ2-3, with D perhaps assigned TRBD1 or TRBD2 (5 bases each). The CDR3 is made up of 16 amino acids. Germline V gives CDR1 MNHNS, CDR2 SASEGT.

The J gene is TRBJ1-1, the V gene TRBV6-1; D call uncertain. V lost 8 bases to trimming and J lost 11 bases, with 21 bases between them. The germline V gene encodes CDR1 MNHNS and CDR2 SASEGT. CDR3 size: 13 residues. The CDR3 loop reads CASWGFEVSVAFF. The CDR3 DNA reads as TGTGCCAGCTGGGGTTTTGAGGTTTCGGTGGCTTTCTTT.

The chain recombines TRBV27 with TRBJ2-1; TRBD2 aligns across 9 bases. With V trimmed by 6 bases and J by 2 bases, 5 bases remained unmatched. CDR1 is MNHEY and CDR2 is SMNVEV in the germline V gene (reference sequence). The CDR3 sequence is 15 residues long. The CDR3 DNA follows: TGTGCCAGCAGCTCCGGGACTAGCCCCTACAATGAGCAGTTCTTC. Encoded protein: CASSSGTSPYNEQFF.

This chain links TRBV11-2 with TRBJ2-6; D perhaps matches TRBD1 (6 bases). The CDR3 loop spans 16 amino acids. Germline V gene sequence: CDR1 SGHAT, CDR2 FQNNGV. The V end was cut by 5 bases, the J end by 2 bases, with 13 bases between. CDR3 nucleotide sequence: TGTGCCAGCAGCCCACTACAGGGCCCTGGGGCCAACGTCCTGACTTTC. Translation: CASSPLQGPGANVLTF.

This chain links TRBV4-1 with TRBJ1-4; possibly TRBD1 for D (6 bases). The CDR3 runs to 16 residues. Germline CDR1 is MGHRA and CDR2 is YSYEKL. V dropped 9 bases and J dropped 5 bases, with 22 bases sitting between them. CDR3 in DNA: TGCGCCAGTAACAGGGACCAGGGGATGGTAAATGAAAAACTGTTTTTT. It yields the protein CASNRDQGMVNEKLFF.

The genes are TRBV7-9 and TRBJ1-2; possibly TRBD1 for D (5 bases). CDR3 length: 15 amino acids. The V gene lost 5 bases and the J gene lost 0 bases, with 13 bases spanning the gap. Germline V CDR1 and CDR2: SEHNR, FQNEAQ (reference sequence). This CDR3 reads CASSPSTDSNYGYTF. CDR3 bases: TGTGCCAGCAGCCCGTCGACAGACTCTAACTATGGCTACACCTTC. Full variable domain (remainder filled in from reference TRBV7-9 and TRBJ1-2): DTGVSQNPRHKITKRGQNVTFRCDPISEHNRLYWYRQTLGQGPEFLTYFQNEAQLEKSRLLSDRFSAERPKGSFSTLEIQRTEQGDSAMYLCASSPSTDSNYGYTFGSGTRLTVV.

The genes are TRBV7-2 and TRBJ2-7; 10 bases are a match to TRBD2. Germline trimming cut 5 bases from V and 0 bases from J; bases unmatched to any gene: 7. Germline loops: CDR1 SGHTA, CDR2 FQGNSA. The CDR3 has 16 amino acids. DNA for the CDR3: TGTGCCAGCAGCGGTTGGACTAGCGGCAACTCCTACGAGCAGTACTTC. Its translation: CASSGWTSGNSYEQYF. Full variable domain (rest looked up from reference TRBV7-2 and TRBJ2-7): GAGVSQSPSNKVTEKGKDVELRCDPISGHTALYWYRQSLGQGLEFLIYFQGNSAPDKSGLPSDRFSAERTGGSVSTLTIQRTQQEDSAVYLCASSGWTSGNSYEQYFGPGTRLTVT.

A note on this clone: The sample contains more than one DNA sequence encoding this CDR3. The chain employs TRBV5-1 and TRBJ2-7; 11 positions match TRBD1. The germline V gene encodes CDR1 SGHRS and CDR2 YFSETQ. This CDR3 is built from 15 residues. V dropped 4 bases and J dropped 4; count of bases not matched to a gene: 7. CDR3 sequence reads: CASSLGTGGGYEQYF. The CDR3 DNA is TGCGCCAGCAGCCTCGGGACAGGGGGTGGATACGAGCAGTACTTC.

This chain connects TRBV30 to TRBJ2-7; D is perhaps TRBD2 (6 bases). The CDR3 has 11 amino acids. Germline CDR1 is GTSNPN and CDR2 is SVGIG (reference sequence). V gave up 4 bases and J gave up 6 bases, with 10 bases separating them. CDR3 in amino acids: CAWKGGAEQYF. CDR3 nucleotide sequence: TGTGCCTGGAAGGGAGGTGCCGAGCAGTACTTC.

The chain combines TRBV7-9 with TRBJ2-2; TRBD1 matches 10 bases. V dropped 5 bases and J dropped 2; count of bases not matched to a gene: 5. CDR3 length: 16 residues. Germline CDR1 is SEHNR and CDR2 is FQNEAQ (reference sequence). The CDR3 DNA reads TGTGCCAGCAGCGCAGACAGGGGGCCTAACACCGGGGAGCTGTTTTTT. Translated: CASSADRGPNTGELFF.

This chain joins TRBV7-3 and TRBJ2-2; unclear D gene. V was shortened by 0 bases and J by 7 bases, with 3 bases between the two germline ends. The CDR3 loop spans 12 amino acids. Germline CDR1 reads SGHTA; CDR2 reads FQGTGA. The chain's CDR3 is CASSLTVGELFF. The CDR3 nucleotides read TGTGCCAGCAGCTTAACCGTCGGGGAGCTGTTTTTT.

The genes are TRBV12-5 and TRBJ1-5; TRBD1 aligns across 7 bases. Germline values: CDR1 LGHNT, CDR2 FRNRAP. The CDR3 consists of 17 residues. V lost 5 bases to trimming and J lost 4 bases; unmatched junction nucleotides: 14. For the CDR3, the DNA is TGTGCTAGTGGTCTCCCATCCCAAGACAGGGATAATCAGCCCCAGCATTTT. Encoded protein: CASGLPSQDRDNQPQHF. The whole variable domain, remainder taken from reference TRBV12-5 and TRBJ1-5, is DARVTQTPRHKVTEMGQEVTMRCQPILGHNTVFWYRQTMMQGLELLAYFRNRAPLDDSGMPKDRFSAEMPDATLATLKIQPSEPRDSAVYFCASGLPSQDRDNQPQHFGDGTRLSIL.

The J gene is TRBJ2-1, the V gene TRBV28; D uncertain. CDR3 size: 10 residues. Looked up from germline, CDR1 is MDHEN and CDR2 is SYDVKM. The ends were cut back, 5 bases at V and 7 bases at J, with 3 bases in the middle. The CDR3 DNA follows: TGTGCCAGCAGTGCAAATGAGCAGTTCTTC. Translated: CASSANEQFF.